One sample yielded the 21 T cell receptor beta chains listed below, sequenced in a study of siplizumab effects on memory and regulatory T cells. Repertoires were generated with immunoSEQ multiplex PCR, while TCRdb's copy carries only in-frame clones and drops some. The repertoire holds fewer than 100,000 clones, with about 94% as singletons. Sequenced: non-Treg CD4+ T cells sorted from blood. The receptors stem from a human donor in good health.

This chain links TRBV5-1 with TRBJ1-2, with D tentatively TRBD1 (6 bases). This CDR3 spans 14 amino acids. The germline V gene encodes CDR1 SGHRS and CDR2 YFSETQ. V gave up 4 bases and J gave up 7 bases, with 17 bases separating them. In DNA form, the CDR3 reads TGCGCCAGCAGCCCGGACCCAGGGGTGGGTGGCTACACCTTC. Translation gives CASSPDPGVGGYTF.

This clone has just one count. CDR3 protein: CASSQPPPGREKLFF. CDR3 coding DNA: TGCGCCAGCAGCCAACCCCCGCCAGGGCGCGAAAAACTGTTTTTT. The chain recombines TRBV4-1 with TRBJ1-4; TRBD1 might be the D (5 bases). The CDR3 consists of 15 residues. With 2 bases removed from V and 8 bases from J, the gap between germline ends came to 15 bases. Per the germline V gene, CDR1 is MGHRA and CDR2 is YSYEKL.

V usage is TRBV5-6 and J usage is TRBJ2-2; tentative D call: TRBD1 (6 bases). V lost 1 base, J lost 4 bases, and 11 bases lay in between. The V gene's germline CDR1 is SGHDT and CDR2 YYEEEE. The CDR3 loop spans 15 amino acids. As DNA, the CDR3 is TGTGCCAGCAGCTTGCCAGGGGCTCCCACCGGGGAGCTGTTTTTT. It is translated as CASSLPGAPTGELFF.

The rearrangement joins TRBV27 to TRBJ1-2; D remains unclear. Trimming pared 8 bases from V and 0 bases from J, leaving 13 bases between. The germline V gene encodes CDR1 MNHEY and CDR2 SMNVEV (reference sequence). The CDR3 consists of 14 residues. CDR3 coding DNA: TGTGCCAGCCGCGGTCGAACAGCTAACTATGGCTACACCTTC. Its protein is CASRGRTANYGYTF.

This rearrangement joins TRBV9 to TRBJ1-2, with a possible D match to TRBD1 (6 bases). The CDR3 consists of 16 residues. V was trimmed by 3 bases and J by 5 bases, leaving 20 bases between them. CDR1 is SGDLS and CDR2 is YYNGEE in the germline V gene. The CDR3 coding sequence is TGTGCCAGCAGCGCAAGCCAAACAGGGCCCGTTTATGGCTACACCTTC. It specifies CASSASQTGPVYGYTF.

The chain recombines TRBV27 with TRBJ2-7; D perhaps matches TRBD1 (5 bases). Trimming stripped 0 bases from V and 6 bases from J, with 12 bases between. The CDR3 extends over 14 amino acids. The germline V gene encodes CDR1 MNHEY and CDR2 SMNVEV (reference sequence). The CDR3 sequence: CASSLSQGGIEQYF. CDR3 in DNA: TGTGCCAGCAGTTTATCTCAGGGTGGTATCGAGCAGTACTTC.

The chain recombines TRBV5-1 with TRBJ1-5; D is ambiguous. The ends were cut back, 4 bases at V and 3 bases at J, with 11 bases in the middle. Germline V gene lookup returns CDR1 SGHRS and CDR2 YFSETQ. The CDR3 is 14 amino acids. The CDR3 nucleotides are TGCGCCAGCAGCCCGGGAACTCCCAATCAGCCCCAGCATTTT. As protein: CASSPGTPNQPQHF.

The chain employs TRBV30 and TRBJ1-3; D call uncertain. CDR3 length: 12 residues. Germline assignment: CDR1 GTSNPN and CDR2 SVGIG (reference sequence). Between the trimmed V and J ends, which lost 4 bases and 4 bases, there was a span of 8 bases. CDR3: CAWTYLGNTIYF. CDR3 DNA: TGTGCCTGGACTTATTTGGGAAACACCATATATTTT.

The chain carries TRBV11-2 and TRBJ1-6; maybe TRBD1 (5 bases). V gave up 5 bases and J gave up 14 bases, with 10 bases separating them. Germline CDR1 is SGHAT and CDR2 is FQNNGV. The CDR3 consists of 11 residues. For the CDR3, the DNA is TGTGCCAGCAGCCCTGACAGATCCCTCCACTTT. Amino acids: CASSPDRSLHF.

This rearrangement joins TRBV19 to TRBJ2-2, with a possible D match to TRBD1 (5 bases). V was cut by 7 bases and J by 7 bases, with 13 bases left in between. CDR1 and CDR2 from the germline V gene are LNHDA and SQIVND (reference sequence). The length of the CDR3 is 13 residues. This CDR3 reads CASKSRVHGELFF. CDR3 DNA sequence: TGTGCCAGTAAATCCAGGGTTCACGGGGAGCTGTTTTTT.

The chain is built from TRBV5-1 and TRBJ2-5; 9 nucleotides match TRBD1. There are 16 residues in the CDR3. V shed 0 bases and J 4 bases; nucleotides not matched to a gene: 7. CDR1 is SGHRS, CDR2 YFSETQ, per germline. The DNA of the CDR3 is TGCGCCAGCAGCTTGGCCGGGACAGGGATTAGAGAGACCCAGTACTTC. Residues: CASSLAGTGIRETQYF.

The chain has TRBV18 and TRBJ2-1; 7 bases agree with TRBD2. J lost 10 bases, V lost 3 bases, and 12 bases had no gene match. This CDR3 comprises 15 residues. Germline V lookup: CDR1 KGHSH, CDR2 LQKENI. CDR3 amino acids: CASSPRGSGPQEQFF. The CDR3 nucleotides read TGTGCCAGCTCACCGAGGGGTAGCGGGCCCCAGGAGCAGTTCTTC.

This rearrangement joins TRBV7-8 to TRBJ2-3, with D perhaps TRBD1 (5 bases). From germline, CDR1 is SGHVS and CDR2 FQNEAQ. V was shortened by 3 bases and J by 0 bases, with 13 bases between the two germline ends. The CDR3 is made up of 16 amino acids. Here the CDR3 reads CASSFLDSFSTDTQYF. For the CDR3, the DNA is TGTGCCAGCAGCTTCCTTGACAGTTTTAGCACAGATACGCAGTATTTT.

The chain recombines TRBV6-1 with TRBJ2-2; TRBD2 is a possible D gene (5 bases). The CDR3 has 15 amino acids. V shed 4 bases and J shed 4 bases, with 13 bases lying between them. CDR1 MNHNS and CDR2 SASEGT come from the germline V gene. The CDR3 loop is CASSVVGGSTGELFF. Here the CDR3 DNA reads TGTGCCAGCAGTGTTGTAGGTGGGAGCACCGGGGAGCTGTTTTTT.

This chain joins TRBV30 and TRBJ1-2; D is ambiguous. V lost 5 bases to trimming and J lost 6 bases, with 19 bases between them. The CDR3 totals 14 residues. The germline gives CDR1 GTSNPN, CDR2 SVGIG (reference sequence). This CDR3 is CAWQLVLTPDGYTF. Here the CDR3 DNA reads TGTGCCTGGCAATTAGTACTCACCCCGGATGGCTACACCTTC.

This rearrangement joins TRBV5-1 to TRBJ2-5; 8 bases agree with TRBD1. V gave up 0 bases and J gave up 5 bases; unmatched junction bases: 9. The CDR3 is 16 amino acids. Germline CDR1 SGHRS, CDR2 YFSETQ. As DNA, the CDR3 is TGCGCCAGCAGCTTGGGGGTGGCAGGGGGCATGGAGACCCAGTACTTC. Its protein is CASSLGVAGGMETQYF.

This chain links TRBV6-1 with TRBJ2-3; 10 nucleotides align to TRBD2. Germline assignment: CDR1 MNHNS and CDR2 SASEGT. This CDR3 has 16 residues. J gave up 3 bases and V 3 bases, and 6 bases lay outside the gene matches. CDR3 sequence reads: CASSDPAGGWTDTQYF. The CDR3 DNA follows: TGTGCCAGCAGTGACCCAGCGGGAGGGTGGACAGATACGCAGTATTTT.

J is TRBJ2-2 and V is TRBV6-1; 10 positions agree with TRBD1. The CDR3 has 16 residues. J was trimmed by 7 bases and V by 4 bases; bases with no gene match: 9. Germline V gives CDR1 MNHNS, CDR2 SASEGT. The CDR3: CASSARDRGFHGELFF. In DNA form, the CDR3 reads TGTGCCAGCAGTGCGCGGGACAGGGGATTTCACGGGGAGCTGTTTTTT.

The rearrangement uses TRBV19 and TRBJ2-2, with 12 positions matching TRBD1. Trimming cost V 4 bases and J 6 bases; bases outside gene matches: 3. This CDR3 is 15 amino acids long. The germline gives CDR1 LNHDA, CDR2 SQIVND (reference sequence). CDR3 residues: CASSTGQGAAGELFF. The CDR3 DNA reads TGTGCCAGTAGTACGGGACAGGGGGCAGCCGGGGAGCTGTTTTTT. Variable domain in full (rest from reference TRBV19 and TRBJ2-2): DGGITQSPKYLFRKEGQNVTLSCEQNLNHDAMYWYRQDPGQGLRLIYYSQIVNDFQKGDIAEGYSVSREKKESFPLTVTSAQKNPTAFYLCASSTGQGAAGELFFGEGSRLTVL.

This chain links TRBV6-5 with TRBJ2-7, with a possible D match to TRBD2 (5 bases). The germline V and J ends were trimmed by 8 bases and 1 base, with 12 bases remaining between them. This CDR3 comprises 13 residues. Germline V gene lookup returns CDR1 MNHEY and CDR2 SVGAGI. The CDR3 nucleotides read TGTGCCAGCGGACTTAAGGGATCCTACGAGCAGTACTTC. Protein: CASGLKGSYEQYF.

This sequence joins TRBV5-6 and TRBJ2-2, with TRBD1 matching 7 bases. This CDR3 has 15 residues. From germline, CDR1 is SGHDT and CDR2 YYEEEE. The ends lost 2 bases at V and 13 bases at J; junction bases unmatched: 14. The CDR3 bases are TGTGCCAGCAGCTTTAGGGGACAGCAACCTTATGGGCTGTTTTTT. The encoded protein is CASSFRGQQPYGLFF.